This T cell receptor (beta chain) emerged from a study of radiotherapy plus CTLA-4 blockade in lung cancer. Study at large: Disease control reached approximately 31%, with objective responses in 15% to 20%.

V was clipped by 6 bases and J by 9 bases, with 15 bases between them. Germline-derived CDR1 and CDR2 are MNHEY and SMNVEV (reference sequence). The length of the CDR3 is 14 residues. This table comes from immunoSEQ multiplex PCR, and its TCRdb copy is limited to in-frame clones, with some not included. The sample yields about 77,000 clones, just under 75% seen once. Concerning this clone itself: The antigen is not known.

CTLA-4 blockade using ipilimumab, together with focal radiation, was received by patients with chemo-refractory metastatic non-small-cell lung cancer. Study-level results: Interferon-beta and early blood T cell clone dynamics reportedly predicted response best. Blood TCR clones of tumor origin expanded after radiotherapy plus ipilimumab.

V and J are TRBV27 and TRBJ1-6; D gene ambiguous. This TCR derives from a human donor with non-small cell lung cancer whose response to radiotherapy plus ipilimumab could not be evaluated. The sample here was peripheral blood, taken from a patient treated with radiotherapy plus ipilimumab. The DNA for the CDR3 is TGTGCCAGCAGCACACGGGAGTATGGTTCACCCCTCCACTTT. Its protein product is CASSTREYGSPLHF.